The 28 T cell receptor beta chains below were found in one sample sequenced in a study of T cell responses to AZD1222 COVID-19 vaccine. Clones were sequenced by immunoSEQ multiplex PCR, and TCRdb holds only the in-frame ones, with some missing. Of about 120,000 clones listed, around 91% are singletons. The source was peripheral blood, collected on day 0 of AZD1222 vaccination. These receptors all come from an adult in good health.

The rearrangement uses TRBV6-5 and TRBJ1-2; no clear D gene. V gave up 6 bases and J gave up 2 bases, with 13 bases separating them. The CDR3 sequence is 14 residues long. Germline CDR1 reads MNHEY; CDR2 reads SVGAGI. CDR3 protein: CASSQHQVNYGYTF. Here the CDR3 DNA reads TGTGCCAGCAGCCAACATCAAGTCAACTATGGCTACACCTTC.

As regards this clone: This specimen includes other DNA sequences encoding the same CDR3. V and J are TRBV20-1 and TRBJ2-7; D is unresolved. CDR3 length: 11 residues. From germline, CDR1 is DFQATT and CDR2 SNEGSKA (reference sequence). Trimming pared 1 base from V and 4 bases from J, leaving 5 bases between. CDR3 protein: CSARGQYEQYF. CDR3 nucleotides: TGCAGTGCTAGAGGGCAGTACGAGCAGTACTTC.

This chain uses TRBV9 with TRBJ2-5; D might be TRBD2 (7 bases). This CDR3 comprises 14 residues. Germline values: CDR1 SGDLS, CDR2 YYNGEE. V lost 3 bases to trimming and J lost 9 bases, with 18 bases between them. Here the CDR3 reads CASSGVMGGASQYF. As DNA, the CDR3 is TGTGCCAGCAGCGGCGTAATGGGGGGGGCGTCCCAGTACTTC.

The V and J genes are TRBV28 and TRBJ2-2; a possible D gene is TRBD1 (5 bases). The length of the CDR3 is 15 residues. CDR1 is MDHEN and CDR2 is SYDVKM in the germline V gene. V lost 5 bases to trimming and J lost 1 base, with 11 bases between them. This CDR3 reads CASSVDRLNTGELFF. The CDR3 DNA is TGTGCCAGCAGTGTCGACAGACTGAACACCGGGGAGCTGTTTTTT.

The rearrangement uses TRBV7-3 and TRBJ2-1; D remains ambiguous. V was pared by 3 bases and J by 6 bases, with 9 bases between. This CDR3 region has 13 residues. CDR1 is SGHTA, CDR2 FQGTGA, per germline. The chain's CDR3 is CASSFEGVNEQFF. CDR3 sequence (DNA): TGTGCCAGCAGCTTTGAAGGAGTCAATGAGCAGTTCTTC.

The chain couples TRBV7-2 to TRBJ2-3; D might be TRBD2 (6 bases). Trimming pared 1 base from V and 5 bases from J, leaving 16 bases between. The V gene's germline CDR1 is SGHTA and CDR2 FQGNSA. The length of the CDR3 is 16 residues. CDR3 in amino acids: CASSLGGRLSQDTQYF. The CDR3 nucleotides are TGTGCCAGCAGCTTAGGGGGGAGGCTCTCACAAGATACGCAGTATTTT.

The CDR3 DNA reads TGTGCCAGCATGATTCGACTAGCGGTAATTAGGAGCTCCTACGAGCAGTACTTC. It encodes CASMIRLAVIRSSYEQYF. This chain links TRBV7-9 with TRBJ2-7, with 9 bases fitting TRBD2. Germline loops: CDR1 SEHNR, CDR2 FQNEAQ (reference sequence). J was trimmed by 0 bases and V by 7 bases; bases with no gene match: 16. There are 18 residues in the CDR3. The whole variable domain, filled in from reference TRBV7-9 and TRBJ2-7, reads DTGVSQNPRHKITKRGQNVTFRCDPISEHNRLYWYRQTLGQGPEFLTYFQNEAQLEKSRLLSDRFSAERPKGSFSTLEIQRTEQGDSAMYLCASMIRLAVIRSSYEQYFGPGTRLTVT.

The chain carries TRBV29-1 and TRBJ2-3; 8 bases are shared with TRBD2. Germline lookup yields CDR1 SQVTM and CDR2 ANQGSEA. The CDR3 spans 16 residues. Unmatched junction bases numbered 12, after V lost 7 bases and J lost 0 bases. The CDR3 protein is CSARPRREASTDTQYF. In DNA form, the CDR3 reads TGCAGCGCCCGGCCCAGGCGGGAGGCTAGCACAGATACGCAGTATTTT.

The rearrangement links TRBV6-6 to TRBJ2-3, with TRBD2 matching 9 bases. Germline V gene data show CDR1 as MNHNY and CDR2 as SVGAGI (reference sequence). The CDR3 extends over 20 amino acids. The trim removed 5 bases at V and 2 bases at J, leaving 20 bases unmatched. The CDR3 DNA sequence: TGTGCCAGCAGTCTCACAGGGATTGCAGAGACTAGCGGTTACACAGATACGCAGTATTTT. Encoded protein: CASSLTGIAETSGYTDTQYF.

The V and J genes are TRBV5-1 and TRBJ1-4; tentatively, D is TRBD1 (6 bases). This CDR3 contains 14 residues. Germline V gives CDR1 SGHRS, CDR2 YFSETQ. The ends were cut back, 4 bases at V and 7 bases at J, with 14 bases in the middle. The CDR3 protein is CASSLDRGGEKLFF. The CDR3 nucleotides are TGCGCCAGCAGCCTGGACAGAGGAGGTGAAAAACTGTTTTTT.

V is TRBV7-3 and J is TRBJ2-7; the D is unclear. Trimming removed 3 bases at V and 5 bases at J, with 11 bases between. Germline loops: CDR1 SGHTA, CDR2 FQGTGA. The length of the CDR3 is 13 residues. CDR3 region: CASSFGFQDEQYF. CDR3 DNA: TGTGCCAGCAGCTTTGGGTTCCAAGACGAGCAGTACTTC.

The CDR3 reads CASSLTGAQPQHF. DNA for the CDR3: TGCGCCAGCAGCCTGACAGGAGCTCAGCCCCAGCATTTT. V usage is TRBV4-1 and J usage is TRBJ1-5, with D perhaps TRBD1 (6 bases). V dropped 4 bases and J dropped 6 bases, with 10 bases sitting between them. Germline CDR1 and CDR2: MGHRA and YSYEKL. CDR3 size: 13 residues.

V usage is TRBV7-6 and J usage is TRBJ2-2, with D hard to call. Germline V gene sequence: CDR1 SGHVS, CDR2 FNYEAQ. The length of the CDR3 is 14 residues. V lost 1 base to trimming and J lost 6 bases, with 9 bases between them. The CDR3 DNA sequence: TGTGCCAGCAGCTTAGGTCTAGGCGCCGGGGAGCTGTTTTTT. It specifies CASSLGLGAGELFF.

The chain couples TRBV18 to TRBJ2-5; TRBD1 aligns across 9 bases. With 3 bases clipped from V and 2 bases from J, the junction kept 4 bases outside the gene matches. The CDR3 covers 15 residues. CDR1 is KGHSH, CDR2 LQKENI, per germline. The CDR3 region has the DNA TGTGCCAGCTCACCCAGACAGGGGGAACAAGAGACCCAGTACTTC. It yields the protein CASSPRQGEQETQYF.

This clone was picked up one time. This chain's CDR3 is CASSFVQGQPQHF. The CDR3 DNA reads TGTGCCAGCAGCTTTGTGCAGGGTCAGCCCCAGCATTTT. V usage is TRBV7-2 and J usage is TRBJ1-5, with D perhaps TRBD1 (5 bases). Trimming shortened V by 3 bases and J by 6 bases, and 9 bases separated the two germline ends. The CDR3 totals 13 residues. The V gene's germline CDR1 is SGHTA and CDR2 FQGNSA.

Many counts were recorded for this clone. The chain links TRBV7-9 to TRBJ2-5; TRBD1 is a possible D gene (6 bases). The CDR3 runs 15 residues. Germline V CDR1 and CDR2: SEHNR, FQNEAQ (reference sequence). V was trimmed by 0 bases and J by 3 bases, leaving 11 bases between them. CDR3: CASSLAHREEETQYF. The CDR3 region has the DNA TGTGCCAGCAGCTTAGCGCACAGGGAAGAAGAGACCCAGTACTTC.

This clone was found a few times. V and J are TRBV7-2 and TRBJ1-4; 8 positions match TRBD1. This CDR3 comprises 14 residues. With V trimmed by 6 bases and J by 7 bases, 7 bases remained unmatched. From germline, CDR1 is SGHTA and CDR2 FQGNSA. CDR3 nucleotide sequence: TGTGCCAGCAGTTCCGGGACAGGTCGTGAAAAACTGTTTTTT. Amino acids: CASSSGTGREKLFF.

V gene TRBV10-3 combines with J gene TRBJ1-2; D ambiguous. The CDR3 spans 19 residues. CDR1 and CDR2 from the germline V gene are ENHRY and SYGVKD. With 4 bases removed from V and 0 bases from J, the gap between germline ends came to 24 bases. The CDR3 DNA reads TGTGCCATCAGTGCTTGGGTACGAGTGGAGGTGATAGCTAACTATGGCTACACCTTC. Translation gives CAISAWVRVEVIANYGYTF.

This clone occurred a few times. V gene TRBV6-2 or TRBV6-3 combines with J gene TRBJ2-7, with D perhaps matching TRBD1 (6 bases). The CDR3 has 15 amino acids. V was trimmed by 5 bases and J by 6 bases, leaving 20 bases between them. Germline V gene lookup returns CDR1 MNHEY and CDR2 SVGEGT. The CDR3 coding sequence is TGTGCCAGCAGTCATCGGGACACCGCTCGGGGCGAGCAGTACTTC. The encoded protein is CASSHRDTARGEQYF.

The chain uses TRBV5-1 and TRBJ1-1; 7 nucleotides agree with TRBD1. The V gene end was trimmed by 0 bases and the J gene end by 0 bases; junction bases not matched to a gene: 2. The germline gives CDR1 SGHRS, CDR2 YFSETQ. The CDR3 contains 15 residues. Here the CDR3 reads CASSLGGQMNTEAFF. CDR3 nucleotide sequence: TGCGCCAGCAGCTTGGGGGGACAGATGAACACTGAAGCTTTCTTT.

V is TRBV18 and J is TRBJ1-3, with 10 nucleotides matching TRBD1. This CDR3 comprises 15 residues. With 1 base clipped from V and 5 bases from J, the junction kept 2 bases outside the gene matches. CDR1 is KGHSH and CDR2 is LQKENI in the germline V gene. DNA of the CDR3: TGTGCCAGCTCACCACGACAGGGGGCGAGAAACACCATATATTTT. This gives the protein CASSPRQGARNTIYF.

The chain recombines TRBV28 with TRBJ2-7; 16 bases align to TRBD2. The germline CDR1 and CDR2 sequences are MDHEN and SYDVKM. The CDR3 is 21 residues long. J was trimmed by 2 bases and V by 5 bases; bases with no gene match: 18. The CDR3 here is CASSPIVASGLAGGPPYEQYF. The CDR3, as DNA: TGTGCCAGCAGTCCCATCGTAGCATCGGGACTAGCGGGAGGGCCCCCCTACGAGCAGTACTTC.

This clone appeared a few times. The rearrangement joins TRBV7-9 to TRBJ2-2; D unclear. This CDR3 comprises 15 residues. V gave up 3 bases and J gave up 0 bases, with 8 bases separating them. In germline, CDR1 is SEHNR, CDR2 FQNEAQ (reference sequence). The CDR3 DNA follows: TGTGCCAGCAGCTTCTCGGAATCGAACACCGGGGAGCTGTTTTTT. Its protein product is CASSFSESNTGELFF.

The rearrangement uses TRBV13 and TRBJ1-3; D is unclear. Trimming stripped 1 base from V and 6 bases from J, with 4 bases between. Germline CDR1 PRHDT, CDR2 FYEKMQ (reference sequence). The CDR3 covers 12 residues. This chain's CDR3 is CASSLVLNTIYF. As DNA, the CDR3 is TGTGCCAGCAGCTTAGTGTTAAACACCATATATTTT.

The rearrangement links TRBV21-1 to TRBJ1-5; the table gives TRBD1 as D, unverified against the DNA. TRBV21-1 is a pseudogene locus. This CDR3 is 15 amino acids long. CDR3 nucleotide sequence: TGTGCCAGCAGCAAAGGACAGGGGAGAAGTCAGCCCCAGCATTTT. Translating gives CASSKGQGRSQPQHF.

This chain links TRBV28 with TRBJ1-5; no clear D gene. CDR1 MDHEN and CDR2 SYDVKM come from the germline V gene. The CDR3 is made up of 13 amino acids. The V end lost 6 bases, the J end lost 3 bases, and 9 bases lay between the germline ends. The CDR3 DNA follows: TGTGCCAGCAGAGCGGGAAACAATCAGCCCCAGCATTTT. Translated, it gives CASRAGNNQPQHF.

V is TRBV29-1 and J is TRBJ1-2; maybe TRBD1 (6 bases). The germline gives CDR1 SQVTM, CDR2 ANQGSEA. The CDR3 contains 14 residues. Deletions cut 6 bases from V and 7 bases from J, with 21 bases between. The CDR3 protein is CSVLGTQYPGGYTF. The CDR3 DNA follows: TGCAGCGTCCTCGGGACACAGTACCCCGGTGGCTACACCTTC.

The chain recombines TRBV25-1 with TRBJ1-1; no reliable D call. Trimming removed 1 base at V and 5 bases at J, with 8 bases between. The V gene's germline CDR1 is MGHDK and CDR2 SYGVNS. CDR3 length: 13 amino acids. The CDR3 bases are TGTGCCAGCAGTGAATGGGAAGGGACTGAAGCTTTCTTT. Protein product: CASSEWEGTEAFF.